The 16 T cell receptor beta chains given below trace back to one sample, sequenced in a study of blood T cell dynamics during melanoma immunotherapy. Profiled with immunoSEQ multiplex PCR; TCRdb holds only in-frame clones, not every one. Of roughly 16,000 clones listed, 94% are singletons. Time point reported: week 3, after first cycle of checkpoint inhibitor. The sample was effector memory CD8+ T cells from blood, taken from a patient treated with checkpoint blockade. The receptors originated from a human donor with melanoma.

The J gene is TRBJ2-5, the V gene TRBV7-3, with D unclear. CDR1 is SGHTA, CDR2 FQGTGA, per germline. This CDR3 has 13 residues. Trimming removed 3 bases at V and 7 bases at J, with 12 bases between. Here the CDR3 reads CASSLEGSGTQYF. The CDR3 nucleotides read TGTGCCAGCAGCTTGGAAGGGTCAGGGACCCAGTACTTC.

This clone was detected once. The V and J genes are TRBV6-5 and TRBJ2-4, with TRBD1 as a possible D gene (8 bases). Deletions cut 5 bases from V and 6 bases from J, with 17 bases between. This CDR3 comprises 15 residues. Germline CDR1 MNHEY, CDR2 SVGAGI. The CDR3 loop is CASSKRQGRVNIQYF. The DNA for the CDR3 is TGTGCCAGCAGTAAACGACAGGGGAGGGTAAACATTCAGTACTTC.

The chain links TRBV10-1 to TRBJ2-7; D tentatively reads TRBD1 or TRBD2 (5 bases each). V lost 3 bases, J lost 5 bases, and 11 bases lay in between. The CDR3 covers 13 residues. Germline V gene sequence: CDR1 WNHNN, CDR2 SYGVQD (reference sequence). The CDR3 sequence is CASSDEGSDEQYF. The CDR3 bases are TGCGCCAGCAGTGATGAGGGGTCGGACGAGCAGTACTTC.

J is TRBJ1-5 and V is TRBV23-1; D is unclear. TRBV23-1 is labeled an ORF, and its function is uncertain. V was clipped by 2 bases and J by 11 bases, with 10 bases between them. CDR3 length equals 12 residues. The CDR3 DNA is TGCGCCAGCAGTCAAATCTTTGAAGCCCAGCATTTT. As protein: CASSQIFEAQHF.

CDR3 bases: TGTGCCAGCAGCTTTAGGTCGGGACTAGCGGAGAACAATGAGCAGTTCTTC. Its protein is CASSFRSGLAENNEQFF. The genes are TRBV7-3 and TRBJ2-1; TRBD2 matches at 11 bases. The CDR3 sequence is 17 residues long. CDR1 and CDR2 (germline): SGHTA, FQGTGA. Trimming took 3 bases from V and 5 from J; bases not matched to a gene: 9.

This chain connects TRBV7-8 to TRBJ1-4, with D unresolved. The CDR3 has 15 amino acids. The germline V gene encodes CDR1 SGHVS and CDR2 FQNEAQ. V lost 4 bases and J 7 bases, leaving 16 bases between the germline ends. This CDR3 reads CASSSRTGTFEKLFF. In DNA form, the CDR3 reads TGTGCCAGCAGCTCCAGGACCGGAACCTTTGAAAAACTGTTTTTT.

J is TRBJ2-1 and V is TRBV29-1; D unclear. The CDR3 totals 12 residues. CDR1 and CDR2 (germline): SQVTM, ANQGSEA. Between the trimmed V and J ends, which lost 7 bases and 4 bases, there was a span of 11 bases. The DNA of the CDR3 is TGCAGCGGACTGAGAGATTACAATGAGCAGTTCTTC. Its translation: CSGLRDYNEQFF.

The CDR3 spells CASSEAWDRGETQYF. CDR3 DNA sequence: TGTGCCAGCAGTGAAGCCTGGGACAGGGGAGAGACCCAGTACTTC. The chain has TRBV25-1 and TRBJ2-5; 10 bases map to TRBD1. Germline assignment: CDR1 MGHDK and CDR2 SYGVNS. This CDR3 has 15 amino acids. The V segment lost 2 bases and the J segment 4 bases; nucleotides outside the gene matches: 4.

This sequence joins TRBV5-6 and TRBJ2-3, with D possibly TRBD1 on 6 matching bases. The V end was cut by 0 bases, the J end by 2 bases, with 10 bases between. CDR1 SGHDT and CDR2 YYEEEE come from the germline V gene. The CDR3 contains 15 residues. The CDR3 coding sequence is TGTGCCAGCAGCTTGGGACAGGACTTCACAGATACGCAGTATTTT. Protein sequence: CASSLGQDFTDTQYF. The full variable domain, rest sourced from reference TRBV5-6 and TRBJ2-3, is DAGVTQSPTHLIKTRGQQVTLRCSPKSGHDTVSWYQQALGQGPQFIFQYYEEEERQRGNFPDRFSGHQFPNYSSELNVNALLLGDSALYLCASSLGQDFTDTQYFGPGTRLTVL.

This clone appeared once. The chain links TRBV28 to TRBJ2-1, with TRBD2 matching over 12 bases. The CDR3 consists of 17 residues. Germline V gene lookup returns CDR1 MDHEN and CDR2 SYDVKM. The V segment lost 3 bases and the J segment 5 bases; nucleotides outside the gene matches: 8. In nucleotides, the CDR3 is TGTGCCAGCAGTTTTGCTAGCGGGAGGGCCTCTCACAATGAGCAGTTCTTC. This encodes CASSFASGRASHNEQFF.

The rearrangement links TRBV9 to TRBJ2-5; 9 bases agree with TRBD2. The V gene's germline CDR1 is SGDLS and CDR2 YYNGEE. CDR3 size: 15 residues. J lost 2 bases, V lost 0 bases, and 2 bases had no gene match. The CDR3 nucleotides read TGTGCCAGCAGCGTAGTAAGCGGGAGGCAAGAGACCCAGTACTTC. This gives the protein CASSVVSGRQETQYF.

The chain links TRBV7-9 to TRBJ2-7, with D unresolved. Trimming cost V 0 bases and J 7 bases, with 10 bases left between them. In germline, CDR1 is SEHNR, CDR2 FQNEAQ (reference sequence). The CDR3 extends over 13 amino acids. Here the CDR3 reads CASSLAIPGEQYF. In DNA form, the CDR3 reads TGTGCCAGCAGCTTAGCCATCCCAGGAGAGCAGTACTTC.

The chain is built from TRBV9 and TRBJ1-2; 9 bases align to TRBD1. Germline V gene data show CDR1 as SGDLS and CDR2 as YYNGEE. The V gene end was trimmed by 2 bases and the J gene end by 5 bases; junction bases not matched to a gene: 10. The CDR3 contains 16 residues. CDR3 residues: CASSVARTGARYGYTF. The DNA for the CDR3 is TGTGCCAGCAGCGTCGCCCGGACAGGGGCGAGATATGGCTACACCTTC.

This clone was seen once. The CDR3 protein is CASSLGGGSSYNEQFF. CDR3 nucleotides: TGTGCCAGCAGCTTAGGCGGGGGTAGCTCCTACAATGAGCAGTTCTTC. The J gene is TRBJ2-1, the V gene TRBV11-2, with 7 bases lining up with TRBD2. Losses at the gene ends were 1 base for V and 0 bases for J; bases not matched to a gene: 3. This CDR3 spans 16 amino acids. Germline-derived CDR1 and CDR2 are SGHAT and FQNNGV.

The V gene is TRBV7-8, the J gene TRBJ2-7, with TRBD2 as a possible D gene (7 bases). V lost 3 bases to trimming and J lost 3 bases, with 9 bases between them. Germline V gene sequence: CDR1 SGHVS, CDR2 FQNEAQ. The CDR3 runs 13 residues. The CDR3 loop is CASSLGGLYEQYF. The CDR3 nucleotides read TGTGCCAGCAGCTTGGGGGGGCTCTACGAGCAGTACTTC.

The chain has TRBV13 and TRBJ2-1; the match to TRBD2 covers 9 bases. Per germline, CDR1 PRHDT and CDR2 FYEKMQ (reference sequence). Losses at the gene ends were 7 bases for V and 7 bases for J; bases not matched to a gene: 11. The CDR3 sequence is 15 residues long. CDR3: CASNDFSGSNNEQFF. The CDR3, as DNA: TGTGCCAGCAACGACTTTAGCGGGAGTAATAATGAGCAGTTCTTC. Full variable domain (remainder filled in from reference TRBV13 and TRBJ2-1): AAGVIQSPRHLIKEKRETATLKCYPIPRHDTVYWYQQGPGQDPQFLISFYEKMQSDKGSIPDRFSAQQFSDYHSELNMSSLELGDSALYFCASNDFSGSNNEQFFGPGTRLTVL.